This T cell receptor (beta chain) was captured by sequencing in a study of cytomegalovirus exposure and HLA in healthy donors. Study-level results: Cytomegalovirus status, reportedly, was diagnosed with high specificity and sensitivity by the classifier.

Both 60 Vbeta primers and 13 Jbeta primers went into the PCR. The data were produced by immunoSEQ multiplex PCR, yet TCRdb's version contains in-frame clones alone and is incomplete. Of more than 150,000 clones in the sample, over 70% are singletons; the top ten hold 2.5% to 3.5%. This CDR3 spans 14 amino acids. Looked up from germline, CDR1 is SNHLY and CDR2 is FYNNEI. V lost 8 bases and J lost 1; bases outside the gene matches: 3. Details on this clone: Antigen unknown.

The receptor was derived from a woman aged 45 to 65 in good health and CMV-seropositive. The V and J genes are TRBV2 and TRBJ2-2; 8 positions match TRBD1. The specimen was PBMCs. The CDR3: CASLDRGNTGELFF. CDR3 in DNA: TGTGCCAGCCTAGACAGGGGGAACACCGGGGAGCTGTTTTTT.